Reported below is one TCR beta chain. The sample originates from a study of PD-1 blockade in classical Hodgkin lymphoma. Sequencing was performed with immunoSEQ multiplex PCR; in TCRdb, only in-frame clones are kept and a portion is missing. The sample contains fewer than 100,000 clones, around nine tenths of which appear only once. No patient escaped relapse after autologous stem cell transplantation, and brentuximab vedotin exposure varied. The clonotype was recovered from a human donor with classical Hodgkin lymphoma. The material was peripheral blood mononuclear cells (PBMCs), obtained at baseline.

CDR3 coding DNA: TGCAGCGTTGAAGTAGTACAGGGAAGTTACGAGCAGTACTTC. As protein: CSVEVVQGSYEQYF. The rearrangement uses TRBV29-1 and TRBJ2-7, with D possibly matching TRBD1 (6 bases). Germline V CDR1 and CDR2: SQVTM, ANQGSEA. Trimming shortened V by 1 base and J by 4 bases, and 14 bases separated the two germline ends. This CDR3 is built from 14 residues.